This T cell receptor (beta chain) was recovered during a study of identical twins. With respect to this clonotype: The antigen is unknown.

Study conclusions and caveats: Cross-sectional statistics underpinned the conclusions; the same donors were not followed. Fewer insertions characterized abundant cord blood beta clonotypes, whereas memory repertoires showed none.

TCRdb passed the 5' RACE reads through MiXCR, listing each CDR3 protein once. The table shows some 1,600,000 distinct CDR3 sequences, with 32% occurring only once. All donors were healthy, and all were Caucasian. The sequence was obtained from a newborn girl in good health. Sequenced input: cord blood.

The CDR3: CASSEGVGWLAGQETQYF. CDR3 bases: TGTGCCAGCAGTGAAGGCGTGGGTTGGTTAGCGGGCCAAGAGACCCAGTACTTC. The chain employs TRBV25-1 and TRBJ2-5, with 7 positions matching TRBD2. Trimming cost V 2 bases and J 1 base; bases outside gene matches: 13. This CDR3 is built from 18 residues. From germline, CDR1 is MGHDK and CDR2 SYGVNS.